This T cell receptor beta chain came from a study of OX40 agonist ivuxolimab in advanced cancers. Study observations and caveats: Expanded clones belonging to CD8+ T cells outnumbered, on average, those of CD4+.

Trimming cost V 3 bases and J 4 bases, with 25 bases left between them. This CDR3 comprises 18 residues. The germline gives CDR1 LNHDA, CDR2 SQIVND (reference sequence). Concerning this clone: Its antigen is not identified.

Repertoires were generated with immunoSEQ multiplex PCR, while TCRdb's copy carries only in-frame clones and drops some. The data show 15,000 to 20,000 clones, 75% to 90% seen once. The receptor's source is an adult with an advanced solid tumor such as melanoma, head and neck, liver or kidney cancer. This chain links TRBV19 with TRBJ2-7, with D uncertain. The sequencing here drew on CD4+ or CD8+ T cells sorted from blood, taken in a trial of the OX40 agonist ivuxolimab. The DNA for the CDR3 is TGTGCCAGTAGTATTGCTTCGGCAGGCTCAGGAACTGCTTACGAGCAGTACTTC. This sequence encodes CASSIASAGSGTAYEQYF.